What follows is one T cell receptor beta chain and its context. Some clones are missing from TCRdb's copy, which holds only in-frame ones; the method was immunoSEQ multiplex PCR. The repertoire holds roughly 110,000 clones, with about 90% as singletons. These data belong to a study of T cell responses to AZD1222 COVID-19 vaccine. Samples with a second dose at about 4 or about 12 weeks were pooled together. Sequenced material: peripheral blood, taken 28 days after the second AZD1222 dose. The clonotype comes from an adult who received the AZD1222 COVID-19 vaccine.

CDR3 coding DNA: TGTGCCAGTAGTGTCCTTGCGGACTACAATGAGCAGTTCTTC. It translates to CASSVLADYNEQFF. The chain is built from TRBV19 and TRBJ2-1; no reliable D call. The CDR3 consists of 14 residues. The ends were cut back, 5 bases at V and 3 bases at J, with 11 bases in the middle. The V gene's germline CDR1 is LNHDA and CDR2 SQIVND (reference sequence).